This paragraph reports one T cell receptor beta chain. Data came from immunoSEQ multiplex PCR; TCRdb stores just in-frame clones and leaves some out. The table lists roughly 550,000 clones, 70% to 80% of them singletons, with more than 0.01% in the top ten. These data are taken from a study of shared T cell receptors in the human thymus. This same sample was also taken into another study, of human thymus T cells. That work adds: Corrective cardiac surgery supplied the resected thymus tissue. Related work found strong thymic repertoire overlap between unrelated individuals.

Sequenced input: thymocytes. The clonotype comes from a boy in the first two years of life with a congenital heart defect.

Written as DNA, the CDR3 is TGTGCTAGTGGTCTCATCGGACAGGGTGGCAATCAGCCCCAGCATTTT. Its translation: CASGLIGQGGNQPQHF. The chain carries TRBV12-5 and TRBJ1-5, with 8 bases aligning to TRBD1. The germline gives CDR1 LGHNT, CDR2 FRNRAP. Germline trimming cut 5 bases from V and 2 bases from J; bases unmatched to any gene: 8. CDR3 length: 16 amino acids. Looking up the rest from reference TRBV12-5 and TRBJ1-5 gives the full variable domain: DARVTQTPRHKVTEMGQEVTMRCQPILGHNTVFWYRQTMMQGLELLAYFRNRAPLDDSGMPKDRFSAEMPDATLATLKIQPSEPRDSAVYFCASGLIGQGGNQPQHFGDGTRLSIL.